This passage covers 11 T cell receptor beta chains from one sample sequenced in a study of CD8 T cells in Susac syndrome. Reverse transcription of 0.5 to 1 ug RNA was performed with random hexamers. TCRdb redid the calling of the immunoSEQ multiplex PCR reads with MiXCR, one entry per CDR3 protein. The sample lists 150,000 to 190,000 distinct CDR3 sequences; 85% to 95% were seen once. The sequencing input was CD4+ T cells from PBMCs. The receptors originated from a human donor with Susac syndrome.

The J gene is TRBJ2-5, the V gene TRBV20-1, with a weak D call TRBD2 (6 bases). V was cut by 5 bases and J by 5 bases, with 15 bases left in between. There are 13 residues in the CDR3. CDR1 is DFQATT and CDR2 is SNEGSKA in the germline V gene (reference sequence). This CDR3 reads CSAQGGVGETQYF. The DNA of the CDR3 is TGCAGTGCTCAGGGCGGGGTAGGGGAGACCCAGTACTTC.

The chain links TRBV3-1 to TRBJ1-1; 8 bases map to TRBD1. CDR3 size: 16 residues. In germline, CDR1 is LGHDT, CDR2 YNNKEL (reference sequence). Germline trimming cut 0 bases from V and 5 bases from J; bases unmatched to any gene: 8. The CDR3 reads CASSQEGTGGRTEAFF. The DNA for the CDR3 is TGTGCCAGCAGCCAAGAGGGCACAGGGGGAAGGACTGAAGCTTTCTTT.

CDR3 region: CASSFTGLSTDTQYF. CDR3 nucleotide sequence: TGTGCCAGCAGCTTTACCGGGCTGAGCACAGATACGCAGTATTTT. The genes are TRBV11-2 and TRBJ2-3; D ambiguous. The V gene's germline CDR1 is SGHAT and CDR2 FQNNGV. The CDR3 sequence is 15 residues long. V was pared by 3 bases and J by 0 bases, with 10 bases between.

The chain carries TRBV3-1 and TRBJ2-1; 8 nucleotides line up with TRBD1. Per germline, CDR1 LGHDT and CDR2 YNNKEL (reference sequence). V lost 4 bases to trimming and J lost 2 bases; unmatched junction nucleotides: 4. The CDR3 is 15 amino acids. CDR3 DNA: TGTGCCAGCAGCCTTTGGACAGGGACCTACAATGAGCAGTTCTTC. The encoded protein is CASSLWTGTYNEQFF.

The V call is TRBV6-2 or TRBV6-3, the J call TRBJ2-2; 10 bases are a match to TRBD2. Trimming at V came to 8 bases and at J to 6 bases, leaving 9 bases not matched to a gene. Germline V CDR1 and CDR2: MNHEY, SVGEGT. The CDR3 totals 15 residues. CDR3 DNA sequence: TGTGCCAGCCATGCTAGCGGGGGACTGGCCGGGGAGCTGTTTTTT. Encoded protein: CASHASGGLAGELFF.

The chain links TRBV20-1 to TRBJ1-2, with D unclear. V dropped 7 bases and J dropped 0 bases, with 6 bases sitting between them. The CDR3 has 11 amino acids. Per germline, CDR1 DFQATT and CDR2 SNEGSKA (reference sequence). This CDR3 is CSGQANYGYTF. For the CDR3, the DNA is TGCAGTGGCCAGGCTAACTATGGCTACACCTTC.

A single count supports this clonotype. V usage is TRBV29-1 and J usage is TRBJ2-7, with D perhaps matching TRBD1 (6 bases). V was trimmed by 4 bases and J by 4 bases, leaving 11 bases between them. This CDR3 contains 12 residues. Germline CDR1 SQVTM, CDR2 ANQGSEA. The CDR3 protein is CSVVQGRYEQYF. CDR3 nucleotides: TGCAGCGTTGTGCAGGGGCGATACGAGCAGTACTTC.

The chain carries TRBV19 and TRBJ2-1; no clear D. The V end was cut by 3 bases, the J end by 12 bases, with 9 bases between. This CDR3 has 11 amino acids. Germline CDR1 LNHDA, CDR2 SQIVND (reference sequence). CDR3: CASSIDLVQFF. DNA for the CDR3: TGTGCCAGTAGTATCGACCTGGTGCAGTTCTTC.

The genes are TRBV27 and TRBJ2-2, with 10 bases lining up with TRBD2. After removal of 3 bases from V and 0 bases from J, the junction contained 4 bases not matched to a gene. CDR3 length: 17 residues. CDR1 MNHEY and CDR2 SMNVEV come from the germline V gene (reference sequence). The CDR3 DNA reads TGTGCCAGCAGTTTTGTTAGCGGGGGGACGAACACCGGGGAGCTGTTTTTT. Its translation is CASSFVSGGTNTGELFF.

V is TRBV5-1 and J is TRBJ2-7; 8 bases align to TRBD1. CDR1 and CDR2 (germline): SGHRS, YFSETQ. The CDR3 length is 13 residues. J was trimmed by 5 bases and V by 1 base; bases with no gene match: 2. In DNA, the CDR3 is TGCGCCAGCAGCTTGCCGACAGGGGACGAGCAGTACTTC. It specifies CASSLPTGDEQYF.

The chain carries TRBV9 and TRBJ1-2; the match to TRBD1 covers 10 bases. CDR3 length equals 15 residues. V lost 3 bases, J lost 5 bases, and 7 bases stayed unmatched. Germline CDR1 is SGDLS and CDR2 is YYNGEE. The CDR3 sequence: CASSARDRGGYGYTF. CDR3 bases: TGTGCCAGCAGCGCCCGGGACAGGGGAGGGTATGGCTACACCTTC.